Detailed here is one TCR beta chain. Antigen: not known. The data derive from a study of monozygotic twins with inflammatory bowel disease. The study, taken as a whole, reports: Healthy co-twins showed greater TCRbeta diversity (inverse Simpson) than IBD patients.

A template switching step added UMIs, each with a 6-nucleotide sample barcode. TCRdb derives one entry per CDR3 protein from the 5' RACE reads, leaving out DNA. This repertoire includes approximately 160,000 distinct CDR3 sequences. Whole-blood total RNA was extracted without T cell sorting. Germline V lookup: CDR1 KGHDR, CDR2 SFDVKD. This CDR3 contains 15 residues. The sample comprised blood. The rearrangement joins TRBV24-1 to TRBJ2-7. The receptor comes from a human donor with ulcerative colitis or Crohn's disease, or a healthy co-twin of an affected twin (not recorded which). The CDR3 loop reads CATSDSRIRSYEQYF.